Listed here is a single T cell receptor (beta chain). The data originate from a study of T cell changes during pregnancy in multiple sclerosis. This CDR3 has 16 amino acids. Germline trimming cut 5 bases from V and 3 bases from J; bases unmatched to any gene: 8. Germline V gives CDR1 LNHDA, CDR2 SQIVND (reference sequence). Sequencing used immunoSEQ multiplex PCR; TCRdb keeps in-frame clones, though not all of them. The table lists roughly 40,000 clones, 90% to 95% of them singletons. The chain has TRBV19 and TRBJ1-1; 11 bases are shared with TRBD1. This specimen consisted of CD4+ T cells from peripheral blood mononuclear cells, obtained before pregnancy. The receptor was isolated from a female donor with multiple sclerosis, enrolled in a pregnancy study. Here the CDR3 DNA reads TGTGCCAGTAGTGATCCGGGACAGGGGGGGTACACTGAAGCTTTCTTT. This codes for CASSDPGQGGYTEAFF.